Below, 16 T cell receptor beta chains from the same sample are listed, as sequenced in a study of T-cell memory formation after mild COVID-19. MiXCR was run by TCRdb on the 5' RACE reads, yielding one entry per CDR3 protein. The data hold roughly 130,000 distinct CDR3 sequences, with roughly 6% observed a single time. Material for sequencing was PBMCs or a T cell subset sorted from them (not recorded which). These receptors came from an adult woman who had mild COVID-19 (a few samples of this study predate the infection). Cell type and time point are not known.

The chain has TRBV20-1 and TRBJ2-7, with TRBD2 identical over 11 bases. CDR1 is DFQATT, CDR2 SNEGSKA, per germline (reference sequence). This CDR3 comprises 17 residues. V lost 3 bases and J lost 2; bases outside the gene matches: 12. DNA for the CDR3: TGCAGTGCTAGTCCCCTTACTAGCGGGGGCCATGCCTACGAGCAGTACTTC. It is translated as CSASPLTSGGHAYEQYF.

This chain links TRBV30 with TRBJ1-1, with 9 bases fitting TRBD1. CDR1 GTSNPN and CDR2 SVGIG come from the germline V gene (reference sequence). V was pared by 4 bases and J by 4 bases, with 7 bases of the junction left unmatched. The CDR3 totals 14 residues. The CDR3 DNA reads TGTGCCTGGAACTACGGGGACAGGGCCACTGAAGCTTTCTTT. Its translation is CAWNYGDRATEAFF.

The J gene is TRBJ1-2, the V gene TRBV24-1, with 7 nucleotides matching TRBD1. CDR3 length: 13 residues. V shed 4 bases and J 7 bases; nucleotides not matched to a gene: 5. Germline V gene lookup returns CDR1 KGHDR and CDR2 SFDVKD. Here the CDR3 reads CATSDRQGFGYTF. CDR3 nucleotide sequence: TGTGCCACCAGTGACCGACAGGGTTTTGGCTACACCTTC.

This clonotype was seen ten or more times. The rearrangement joins TRBV5-5 to TRBJ1-3; 7 bases are a match to TRBD1. The CDR3 sequence is 14 residues long. Trimming took 6 bases from V and 7 from J; bases not matched to a gene: 10. CDR1 and CDR2 from the germline V gene are SGHKS and YYEKEE (reference sequence). The CDR3 sequence is CASTGPGTANTIYF. The DNA for the CDR3 is TGTGCCAGCACAGGACCCGGGACAGCCAACACCATATATTTT. The full variable domain, with the rest looked up from reference TRBV5-5 and TRBJ1-3, is DAGVTQSPTHLIKTRGQQVTLRCSPISGHKSVSWYQQVLGQGPQFIFQYYEKEERGRGNFPDRFSARQFPNYSSELNVNALLLGDSALYLCASTGPGTANTIYFGEGSWLTVV.

This clonotype was recorded at least ten times. V usage is TRBV20-1 and J usage is TRBJ2-1; tentatively, D is TRBD1 (5 bases). V was pared by 5 bases and J by 2 bases, with 13 bases between. Germline-derived CDR1 and CDR2 are DFQATT and SNEGSKA (reference sequence). This CDR3 contains 14 residues. CDR3 region: CSADSRVAYNEQFF. DNA of the CDR3: TGCAGTGCTGACAGCCGGGTAGCCTACAATGAGCAGTTCTTC.

This clonotype was found many times. V usage is TRBV20-1 and J usage is TRBJ2-7; TRBD2 aligns across 12 bases. The CDR3 is made up of 13 amino acids. The trim removed 4 bases at V and 6 bases at J, leaving 4 bases unmatched. The germline V gene encodes CDR1 DFQATT and CDR2 SNEGSKA (reference sequence). DNA for the CDR3: TGCAGTGCTACCTTACTAGCGGGGGGCGAGCAGTACTTC. Translated, it gives CSATLLAGGEQYF.

The J gene is TRBJ2-5, the V gene TRBV2; TRBD2 matches at 16 bases. V lost 6 bases to trimming and J lost 5 bases; unmatched junction nucleotides: 6. Germline V gene sequence: CDR1 SNHLY, CDR2 FYNNEI. This CDR3 has 16 amino acids. The CDR3 nucleotides read TGTGCCAGCAGCGCCGGGACTAGCGGGAGGGCGGAGACCCAGTACTTC. Its protein is CASSAGTSGRAETQYF.

Comment on this clonotype: At one end the junction does not follow the germline gene, possibly because of a read error. This CDR3 is CDSSPDRGGYTF. In DNA form, the CDR3 reads TGTGACAGCAGTCCAGACAGGGGGGGCTACACCTTC. The genes are TRBV12-3 or TRBV12-4 and TRBJ1-2; the match to TRBD1 covers 9 bases. The CDR3 contains 12 residues.

This clonotype was seen more than once but under ten times. The chain joins TRBV4-2 to TRBJ1-1, with D tentatively TRBD1 (6 bases). The germline V and J ends were trimmed by 0 bases and 5 bases, with 7 bases remaining between them. Germline-derived CDR1 and CDR2 are LGHNA and YNFKEQ. CDR3 length equals 13 residues. Written as DNA, the CDR3 is TGTGCCAGCAGCCAAGATCAGGGGACTGAAGCTTTCTTT. Protein product: CASSQDQGTEAFF.

The chain links TRBV24-1 to TRBJ2-7; tentatively, D is TRBD1 or TRBD2 (5 bases each). The CDR3 runs to 14 residues. The V end lost 3 bases, the J end lost 10 bases, and 18 bases lay between the germline ends. Germline V gene data show CDR1 as KGHDR and CDR2 as SFDVKD. In nucleotides, the CDR3 is TGTGCCACCAGTGATCCCTGGAACGGGGCTCCACAGTACTTC. Its translation: CATSDPWNGAPQYF.

The J gene is TRBJ2-7, the V gene TRBV2; possibly TRBD1 for D (5 bases). Germline-derived CDR1 and CDR2 are SNHLY and FYNNEI. V was shortened by 3 bases and J by 0 bases, with 18 bases between the two germline ends. The CDR3 length is 17 residues. CDR3 sequence reads: CASSDYKGPHLSYEQYF. The DNA of the CDR3 is TGTGCCAGCAGTGATTATAAGGGGCCTCACCTCTCCTACGAGCAGTACTTC. Complete variable domain (other parts from reference TRBV2 and TRBJ2-7): EPEVTQTPSHQVTQMGQEVILRCVPISNHLYFYWYRQILGQKVEFLVSFYNNEISEKSEIFDDQFSVERPDGSNFTLKIRSTKLEDSAMYFCASSDYKGPHLSYEQYFGPGTRLTVT.

At least ten counts were recorded for this clonotype. The rearrangement links TRBV7-9 to TRBJ2-5; weak D call: TRBD2 (7 bases). Trimming shortened V by 3 bases and J by 3 bases, and 11 bases separated the two germline ends. Germline CDR1 reads SEHNR; CDR2 reads FQNEAQ (reference sequence). This CDR3 comprises 14 residues. The CDR3 sequence: CASSLRGGEETQYF. The CDR3 DNA reads as TGTGCCAGCAGCTTGCGAGGGGGGGAAGAGACCCAGTACTTC.

The chain couples TRBV9 to TRBJ1-1, with D unresolved. The germline V gene has CDR1 SGDLS and CDR2 YYNGEE. The CDR3 spans 15 residues. V lost 4 bases to trimming and J lost 5 bases, with 18 bases between them. The CDR3 DNA sequence: TGTGCCAGCAGCAACCGGGGAGGGTCTGGAACTGAAGCTTTCTTT. Translated: CASSNRGGSGTEAFF.

The table lists this clonotype with a few counts. The gene calls are TRBV7-2 and TRBJ1-1; D is undetermined. CDR1 and CDR2 from the germline V gene are SGHTA and FQGNSA. Trimming cost V 4 bases and J 1 base, with 13 bases left between them. This CDR3 has 15 amino acids. The CDR3 reads CASSSLGVRNTEAFF. CDR3 nucleotides: TGTGCCAGCAGCTCTCTGGGAGTCAGGAACACTGAAGCTTTCTTT.

The sample holds many counts of this clonotype. CDR3 nucleotides: TGCGCCAGCAGCCAAGCCCTGGTGGGGCTCAATGAGCAGTTCTTC. This codes for CASSQALVGLNEQFF. The chain recombines TRBV4-1 with TRBJ2-1; tentatively, D is TRBD1 (5 bases). Per germline, CDR1 MGHRA and CDR2 YSYEKL. There are 15 residues in the CDR3. V was cut by 1 base and J by 6 bases, with 13 bases left in between.

This clonotype occurred many times. The chain carries TRBV7-9 and TRBJ2-3; D gene uncertain. This CDR3 has 12 amino acids. Trimming removed 1 base at V and 6 bases at J, with 5 bases between. CDR1 and CDR2 from the germline V gene are SEHNR and FQNEAQ (reference sequence). The CDR3 region is CASSLVRDTQYF. DNA of the CDR3: TGTGCCAGCAGCTTAGTGCGGGATACGCAGTATTTT.